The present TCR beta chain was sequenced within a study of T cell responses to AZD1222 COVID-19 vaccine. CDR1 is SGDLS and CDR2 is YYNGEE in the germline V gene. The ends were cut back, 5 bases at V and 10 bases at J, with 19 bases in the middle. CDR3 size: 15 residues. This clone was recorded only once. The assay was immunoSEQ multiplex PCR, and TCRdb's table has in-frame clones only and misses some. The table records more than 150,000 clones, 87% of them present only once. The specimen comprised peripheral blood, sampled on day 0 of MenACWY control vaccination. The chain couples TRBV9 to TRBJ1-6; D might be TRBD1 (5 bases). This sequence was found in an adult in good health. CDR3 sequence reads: CASSPGTQKGSPLHF. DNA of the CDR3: TGTGCCAGCAGTCCCGGGACGCAAAAAGGGTCACCCCTCCACTTT.